The 26 T cell receptor beta chains reported below all come from one sample, sequenced in a study of cytomegalovirus exposure and HLA in healthy donors. Primers included in the PCR were 60 Vbeta and 13 Jbeta primers. TCRdb keeps only in-frame clones here, not all; method: immunoSEQ multiplex PCR. The data contain tens of thousands of clones, about 80% of them singletons. The material sequenced was PBMCs. The receptor set was obtained from a man aged 45-65 years in good health and CMV-seropositive.

The V and J genes are TRBV27 and TRBJ2-3; D may be TRBD1 (5 bases). This CDR3 spans 16 amino acids. Germline V CDR1 and CDR2: MNHEY, SMNVEV (reference sequence). The V gene lost 2 bases and the J gene lost 2 bases, with 14 bases spanning the gap. CDR3 in amino acids: CASSLRGGTPTDTQYF. In DNA, the CDR3 is TGTGCCAGCAGTTTAAGGGGTGGCACACCCACAGATACGCAGTATTTT.

In the case of this clone: Distinct nucleotide sequences in the sample also encode this CDR3. The chain joins TRBV4-3 to TRBJ2-1; D is unclear. The CDR3 totals 17 residues. CDR1 and CDR2 from the germline V gene are LGHNA and YSLEER. V was cut by 10 bases and J by 3 bases, with 25 bases left in between. CDR3 region: CATSQDMIVLIYNEQFF. The CDR3 coding sequence is TGCGCCACAAGCCAAGATATGATAGTCCTCATCTACAATGAGCAGTTCTTC.

This sequence joins TRBV7-3 and TRBJ2-7; TRBD1 is a possible D gene (6 bases). Trimming took off 1 base at V and 6 bases at J, with 13 bases between the two ends. The germline gives CDR1 SGHTA, CDR2 FQGTGA. The CDR3 is 14 residues long. In DNA form, the CDR3 reads TGTGCCAGCAGCTTAAGCGCAGGGGTTAGCGAGCAGTACTTC. It translates to CASSLSAGVSEQYF.

On this clone: A junction end diverges from the germline sequence, so it may reflect a read error. V is TRBV9 and J is TRBJ2-5, with TRBD2 matching 8 bases. Germline V gene lookup returns CDR1 SGDLS and CDR2 YYNGEE. This CDR3 spans 14 amino acids. This CDR3 is CASSPGGAREAQYF. The CDR3 bases are TGTGCCAGCAGCCCCGGGGGGGCCCGAGAGGCCCAGTACTTC.

This chain links TRBV6-5 with TRBJ2-6; the match to TRBD1 covers 9 bases. J lost 7 bases, V lost 6 bases, and 7 bases had no gene match. CDR3 size: 15 residues. Germline CDR1 and CDR2: MNHEY and SVGAGI. The CDR3 reads CASSRQGDRANVLTF. In nucleotides, the CDR3 is TGTGCCAGCAGCAGACAGGGGGATCGTGCCAACGTCCTGACTTTC.

The rearrangement links TRBV27 to TRBJ2-1; D is uncertain. The germline V gene encodes CDR1 MNHEY and CDR2 SMNVEV (reference sequence). The CDR3 spans 13 residues. The V and J ends lost 3 bases and 0 bases respectively, with 3 bases between them. The CDR3, as DNA: TGTGCCAGCAGTTTCGGCTCCTACAATGAGCAGTTCTTC. It codes for CASSFGSYNEQFF.

The chain is built from TRBV5-1 and TRBJ2-1; tentatively, D is TRBD2 (6 bases). Germline CDR1 SGHRS, CDR2 YFSETQ. With 5 bases removed from V and 8 bases from J, the gap between germline ends came to 14 bases. The CDR3 extends over 13 amino acids. The CDR3 DNA follows: TGCGCCAGCAGGTTTGGAGGCGGGGATGAGCAGTTCTTC. Translating it yields CASRFGGGDEQFF.

In DNA, the CDR3 is TGTGCCAGCAGCCGCGGGACAGACCACAATGAGCAGTTCTTC. Translation gives CASSRGTDHNEQFF. The rearrangement joins TRBV7-7 to TRBJ2-1, with D maybe TRBD1 (7 bases). Germline V CDR1 and CDR2: SSHAT, FNYEAQ (reference sequence). Trimming removed 5 bases from V and 5 bases from J, with 13 bases in between. This CDR3 is 14 amino acids long.

The chain has TRBV19 and TRBJ2-7, with a weak D call TRBD2 (6 bases). The CDR3 contains 13 residues. The V gene's germline CDR1 is LNHDA and CDR2 SQIVND (reference sequence). V was shortened by 3 bases and J by 6 bases, with 12 bases between the two germline ends. The CDR3 loop is CASSMYGGGEQYF. The CDR3, as DNA: TGTGCCAGTAGTATGTACGGGGGAGGCGAGCAGTACTTC.

The chain employs TRBV6-5 and TRBJ1-1, with D hard to call. The germline CDR1 and CDR2 sequences are MNHEY and SVGAGI. The CDR3 totals 14 residues. V lost 6 bases, J lost 4 bases, and 15 bases lay in between. The CDR3 loop reads CASSGVTSGTEAFF. As DNA, the CDR3 is TGTGCCAGCAGCGGGGTAACTTCGGGCACTGAAGCTTTCTTT.

The rearrangement joins TRBV30 to TRBJ1-1; TRBD1 is a possible D gene (5 bases). Per germline, CDR1 GTSNPN and CDR2 SVGIG (reference sequence). The CDR3 contains 17 residues. The V and J ends lost 0 bases and 4 bases respectively, with 21 bases between them. As DNA, the CDR3 is TGTGCCTGGAGTGTAGGTAGGGGCTTCACTTCGGGCACTGAAGCTTTCTTT. This encodes CAWSVGRGFTSGTEAFF.

The V call is TRBV28, the J call TRBJ1-3; 9 nucleotides align to TRBD1. This CDR3 has 16 amino acids. Germline CDR1 reads MDHEN; CDR2 reads SYDVKM. J gave up 2 bases and V 5 bases, and 7 bases lay outside the gene matches. CDR3 sequence (DNA): TGTGCCAGCAGTCTATCGGGGACAGGGACTGGAAACACCATATATTTT. It specifies CASSLSGTGTGNTIYF.

V is TRBV11-3 and J is TRBJ1-1; weak D call: TRBD1 (6 bases). V was cut by 4 bases and J by 3 bases, with 12 bases left in between. Per the germline V gene, CDR1 is SGHNT and CDR2 is YENEEA. The CDR3 loop spans 14 amino acids. CDR3: CASSYSAGDTEAFF. CDR3 DNA sequence: TGTGCCAGCAGCTACTCTGCAGGGGACACTGAAGCTTTCTTT.

The rearrangement links TRBV6-5 to TRBJ2-2, with D possibly TRBD2 on 5 matching bases. V was cut by 6 bases and J by 5 bases, with 10 bases left in between. This CDR3 is 13 amino acids long. CDR1 and CDR2 from the germline V gene are MNHEY and SVGAGI. CDR3 region: CASSSRGTGELFF. CDR3 bases: TGTGCCAGCAGCTCCCGGGGAACCGGGGAGCTGTTTTTT.

V is TRBV9 and J is TRBJ2-1; TRBD2 matches 7 bases. The junction had 6 bases not matched to a gene; V was cut back by 4 bases and J by 2 bases. This CDR3 region has 15 residues. Germline CDR1 reads SGDLS; CDR2 reads YYNGEE. CDR3 in amino acids: CASSLTGGAYNEQFF. The CDR3 region has the DNA TGTGCCAGCAGCCTGACTGGGGGGGCCTACAATGAGCAGTTCTTC.

J is TRBJ2-3 and V is TRBV19; 8 bases match TRBD2. Unmatched junction bases numbered 5, after V lost 10 bases and J lost 5 bases. The CDR3 consists of 12 residues. Germline V lookup: CDR1 LNHDA, CDR2 SQIVND (reference sequence). The chain's CDR3 is CATRGGKDTQYF. The CDR3 coding sequence is TGTGCCACCCGGGGGGGGAAAGATACGCAGTATTTT.

The J gene is TRBJ1-2, the V gene TRBV7-9; tentatively, D is TRBD1 (5 bases). CDR3 length: 15 residues. Looked up from germline, CDR1 is SEHNR and CDR2 is FQNEAQ (reference sequence). Deletions cut 5 bases from V and 8 bases from J, with 21 bases between. The CDR3 here is CASSREVGAPRGYTF. The CDR3 region has the DNA TGTGCCAGCAGCCGAGAGGTAGGGGCCCCGAGGGGCTACACCTTC.

In this sample, this clone turned up once. Here the CDR3 reads CASSERQGSTDTQYF. CDR3 nucleotide sequence: TGTGCCAGCAGCGAGAGACAGGGGAGCACAGATACGCAGTATTTT. The chain recombines TRBV9 with TRBJ2-3; 8 bases map to TRBD1. CDR3 length: 15 residues. Germline CDR1 SGDLS, CDR2 YYNGEE. With 3 bases clipped from V and 0 bases from J, the junction kept 3 bases outside the gene matches. Full variable domain (outside the CDR3, taken from reference TRBV9 and TRBJ2-3): DSGVTQTPKHLITATGQRVTLRCSPRSGDLSVYWYQQSLDQGLQFLIQYYNGEERAKGNILERFSAQQFPDLHSELNLSSLELGDSALYFCASSERQGSTDTQYFGPGTRLTVL.

This chain joins TRBV18 and TRBJ2-7, with 11 bases lining up with TRBD2. After removal of 3 bases from V and 0 bases from J, the junction contained 4 bases not matched to a gene. CDR1 is KGHSH and CDR2 is LQKENI in the germline V gene. The CDR3 extends over 16 amino acids. The DNA for the CDR3 is TGTGCCAGCTCACCCCTAACTAGCGGGAGCTCCTACGAGCAGTACTTC. It yields the protein CASSPLTSGSSYEQYF.

About this clone itself: Compared with germline, one end of the junction differs, possibly owing to a read error. This rearrangement joins TRBV7-9 to TRBJ2-7; TRBD2 matches at 7 bases. Germline V lookup: CDR1 SEHNR, CDR2 FQNEAQ (reference sequence). The CDR3 runs 15 residues. The CDR3 loop reads CSSSLPGLTNHEQYF. Here the CDR3 DNA reads TGTTCCAGCAGCTTACCGGGACTAACGAACCACGAGCAGTACTTC.

Comments on this clone: This sequence is one base from a far larger clone and is likely a read error. Other DNA sequences in this specimen translate into the identical CDR3. The rearrangement joins TRBV4-3 to TRBJ2-1; unclear D gene. CDR1 is LGHNA, CDR2 YSLEER, per germline. The CDR3 has 17 residues. In DNA, the CDR3 is TGCGATAGCAGCCAAGATATGATCGTACTCATCTACAATGAGCAGTTCTTC. Translating it yields CDSSQDMIVLIYNEQFF.

Comment on this clone: A much larger clone is a single base away; this may be a read error. The same CDR3 arises from other DNA sequences in this sample as well. V is TRBV6-5 and J is TRBJ2-2; 7 bases agree with TRBD1. There are 14 residues in the CDR3. Germline-derived CDR1 and CDR2 are MNHEY and SVGAGI. In nucleotides, the CDR3 is TGTGACAGCAGCCCACAGGGGATGACCGGGGAGCTGTTTTTC. Protein: CDSSPQGMTGELFF.

Note on this clone: One junction end does not reproduce the germline sequence, and a read error may be involved. The J gene is TRBJ2-1, the V gene TRBV28; no definite D call. Germline values: CDR1 MDHEN, CDR2 SYDVKM. The CDR3 length is 17 residues. The CDR3 loop is CATSLQSIDGYYNEQFF. The CDR3 DNA reads TGTGCCACCAGTTTGCAGTCTATCGACGGGTATTACAATGAGCAGTTCTTC.

V is TRBV27 and J is TRBJ2-7, with 10 bases lining up with TRBD2. V trimming: 2 bases; J trimming: 3 bases; junction bases outside the gene matches: 4. Germline CDR1 MNHEY, CDR2 SMNVEV (reference sequence). This CDR3 spans 15 amino acids. The DNA for the CDR3 is TGTGCCAGCAGTTTAAAAGGACTAGCGGACTACGAGCAGTACTTC. Residues: CASSLKGLADYEQYF.

This clone has only a few counts. This chain joins TRBV9 and TRBJ2-3; 8 nucleotides match TRBD2. The germline V gene has CDR1 SGDLS and CDR2 YYNGEE. There are 15 residues in the CDR3. After removal of 1 base from V and 5 bases from J, the junction contained 6 bases not matched to a gene. The CDR3 is CASSVTGGPGDTQYF. In nucleotides, the CDR3 is TGTGCCAGCAGCGTAACGGGAGGGCCGGGAGATACGCAGTATTTT.

The gene calls are TRBV9 and TRBJ1-2, with D unresolved. CDR3 length: 14 amino acids. The V gene lost 0 bases and the J gene lost 8 bases, with 14 bases spanning the gap. Germline-derived CDR1 and CDR2 are SGDLS and YYNGEE. DNA of the CDR3: TGTGCCAGCAGCGTAGGGTTTCGGGGTCAGGGCTACACCTTC. Translating gives CASSVGFRGQGYTF.